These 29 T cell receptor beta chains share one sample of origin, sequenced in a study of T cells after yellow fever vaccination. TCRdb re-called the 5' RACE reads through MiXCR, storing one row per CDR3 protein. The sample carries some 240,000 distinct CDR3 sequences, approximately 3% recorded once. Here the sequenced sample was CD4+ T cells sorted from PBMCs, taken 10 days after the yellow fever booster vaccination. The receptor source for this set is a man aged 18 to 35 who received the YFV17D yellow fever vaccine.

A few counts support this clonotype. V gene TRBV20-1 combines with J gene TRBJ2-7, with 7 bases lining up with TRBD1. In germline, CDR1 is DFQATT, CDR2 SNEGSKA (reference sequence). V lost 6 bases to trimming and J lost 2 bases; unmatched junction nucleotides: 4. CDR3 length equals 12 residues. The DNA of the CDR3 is TGCAGTGCATATGACAGGGCCTACGAGCAGTACGTC. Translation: CSAYDRAYEQYV.

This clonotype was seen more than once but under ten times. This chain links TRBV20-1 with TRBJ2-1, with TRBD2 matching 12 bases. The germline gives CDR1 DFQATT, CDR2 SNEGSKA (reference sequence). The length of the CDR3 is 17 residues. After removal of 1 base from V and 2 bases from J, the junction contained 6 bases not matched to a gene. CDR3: CSARALWTSGAYNEQFF. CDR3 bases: TGCAGTGCTAGAGCGTTATGGACTAGCGGGGCCTACAATGAGCAGTTCTTC.

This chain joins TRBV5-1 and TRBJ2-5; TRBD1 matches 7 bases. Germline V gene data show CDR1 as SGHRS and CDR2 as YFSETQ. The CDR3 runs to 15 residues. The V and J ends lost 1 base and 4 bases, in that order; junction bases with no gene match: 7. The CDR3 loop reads CASSLSQGRPETQYF. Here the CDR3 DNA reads TGCGCCAGCAGCTTGTCACAGGGGCGTCCAGAGACCCAGTACTTC.

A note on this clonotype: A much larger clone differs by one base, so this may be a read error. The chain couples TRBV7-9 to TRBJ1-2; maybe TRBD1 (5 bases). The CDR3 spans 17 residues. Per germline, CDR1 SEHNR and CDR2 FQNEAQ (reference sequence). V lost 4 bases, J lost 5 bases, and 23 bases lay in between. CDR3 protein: CASSSLGASGVFYGYTF. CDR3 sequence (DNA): TGTGCCAGCAGCTCCCTGGGAGCTTCGGGGGTTTTTTATGGCTACACCTTC.

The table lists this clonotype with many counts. CDR3 protein: CSVQLDLADTQYF. DNA of the CDR3: TGCAGCGTACAACTAGATCTGGCAGATACGCAGTATTTT. The chain uses TRBV29-1 and TRBJ2-3, with a possible D match to TRBD2 (5 bases). V was clipped by 6 bases and J by 4 bases, with 14 bases between them. The CDR3 is 13 amino acids. The germline V gene has CDR1 SQVTM and CDR2 ANQGSEA.

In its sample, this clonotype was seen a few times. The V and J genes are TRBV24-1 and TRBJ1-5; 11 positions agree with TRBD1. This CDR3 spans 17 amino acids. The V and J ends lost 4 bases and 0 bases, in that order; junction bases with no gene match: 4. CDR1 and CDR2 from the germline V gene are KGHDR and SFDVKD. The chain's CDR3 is CATSEGTGGYSNQPQHF. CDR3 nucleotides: TGTGCCACCAGTGAGGGGACAGGGGGTTATAGCAATCAGCCCCAGCATTTT.

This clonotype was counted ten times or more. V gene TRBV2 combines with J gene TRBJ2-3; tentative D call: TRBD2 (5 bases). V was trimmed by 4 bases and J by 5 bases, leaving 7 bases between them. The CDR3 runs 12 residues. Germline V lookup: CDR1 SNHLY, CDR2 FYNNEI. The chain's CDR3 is CASSVEGDTQYF. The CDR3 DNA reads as TGTGCCAGCAGTGTAGAGGGAGATACGCAGTATTTT.

CDR3 amino acids: CAIGEQGMEGYTF. CDR3 nucleotide sequence: TGTGCCATCGGCGAACAGGGGATGGAGGGCTACACCTTC. This chain uses TRBV10-3 with TRBJ1-2; 7 positions match TRBD1. The trim removed 8 bases at V and 8 bases at J, leaving 11 bases unmatched. This CDR3 region has 13 residues. The germline V gene has CDR1 ENHRY and CDR2 SYGVKD.

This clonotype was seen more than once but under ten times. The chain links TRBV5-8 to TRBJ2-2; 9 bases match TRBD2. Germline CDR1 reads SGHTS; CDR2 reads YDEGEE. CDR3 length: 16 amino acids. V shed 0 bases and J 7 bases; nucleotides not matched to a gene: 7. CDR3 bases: TGTGCCAGCAGCTTGGGTCTAGCGGGGAGCAGCGGGGAGCTGTTTTTT. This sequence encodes CASSLGLAGSSGELFF.

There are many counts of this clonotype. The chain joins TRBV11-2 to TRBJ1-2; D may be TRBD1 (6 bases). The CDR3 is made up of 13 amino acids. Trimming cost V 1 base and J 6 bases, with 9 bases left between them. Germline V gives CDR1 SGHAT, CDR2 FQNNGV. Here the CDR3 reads CASSLAGEDGYTF. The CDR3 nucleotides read TGTGCCAGCAGCTTAGCAGGGGAAGATGGCTACACCTTC.

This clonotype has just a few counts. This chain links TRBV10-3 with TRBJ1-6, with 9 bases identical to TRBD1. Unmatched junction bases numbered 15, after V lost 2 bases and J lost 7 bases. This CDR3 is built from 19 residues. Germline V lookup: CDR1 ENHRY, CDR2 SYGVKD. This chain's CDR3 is CAISETSGQGSAWNSPLHF. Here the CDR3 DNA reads TGTGCCATCAGTGAGACATCGGGACAGGGTTCGGCGTGGAATTCACCCCTCCACTTT.

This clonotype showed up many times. The CDR3 loop reads CASKRGTDSEQFF. Here the CDR3 DNA reads TGTGCCAGCAAGCGGGGGACTGACAGTGAGCAGTTCTTC. The chain joins TRBV2 to TRBJ2-1, with 8 bases fitting TRBD2. There are 13 residues in the CDR3. Germline values: CDR1 SNHLY, CDR2 FYNNEI. Trimming cost V 7 bases and J 9 bases; bases outside gene matches: 8.

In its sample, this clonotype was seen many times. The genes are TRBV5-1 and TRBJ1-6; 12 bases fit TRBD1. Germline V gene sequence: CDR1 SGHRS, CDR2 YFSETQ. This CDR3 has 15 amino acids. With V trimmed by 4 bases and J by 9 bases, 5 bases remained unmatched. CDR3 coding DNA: TGCGCCAGCAGCACGGGGACAGGGGGCACTTCACCCCTCCACTTT. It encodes CASSTGTGGTSPLHF.

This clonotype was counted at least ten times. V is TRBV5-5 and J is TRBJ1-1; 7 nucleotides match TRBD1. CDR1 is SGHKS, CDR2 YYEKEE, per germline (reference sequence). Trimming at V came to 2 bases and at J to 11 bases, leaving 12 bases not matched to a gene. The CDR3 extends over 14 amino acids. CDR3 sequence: CASSFQTGRFLAFF. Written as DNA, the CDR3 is TGTGCCAGCAGCTTTCAGACAGGGAGATTCCTGGCTTTCTTT.

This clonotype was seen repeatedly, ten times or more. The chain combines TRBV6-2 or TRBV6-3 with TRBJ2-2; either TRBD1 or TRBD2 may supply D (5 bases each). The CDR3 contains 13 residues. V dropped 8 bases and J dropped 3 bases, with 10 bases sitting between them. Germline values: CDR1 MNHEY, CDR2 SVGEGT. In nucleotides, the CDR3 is TGTGCCAGCCGGGGCCGGGACACCGGGGAGCTGTTTTTT. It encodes CASRGRDTGELFF.

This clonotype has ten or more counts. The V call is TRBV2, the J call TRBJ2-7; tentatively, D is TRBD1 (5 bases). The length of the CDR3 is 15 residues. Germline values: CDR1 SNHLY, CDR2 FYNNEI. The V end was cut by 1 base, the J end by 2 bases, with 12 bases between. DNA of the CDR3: TGTGCCAGCAGTGAAGGACAGATTGGCCCCTACGAGCAGTACTTC. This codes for CASSEGQIGPYEQYF.

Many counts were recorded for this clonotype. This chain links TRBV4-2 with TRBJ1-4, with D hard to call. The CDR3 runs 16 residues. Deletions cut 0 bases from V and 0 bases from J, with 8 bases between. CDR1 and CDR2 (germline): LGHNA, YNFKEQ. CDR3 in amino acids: CASSQDWQATNEKLFF. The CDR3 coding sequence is TGTGCCAGCAGCCAAGACTGGCAGGCAACTAATGAAAAACTGTTTTTT.

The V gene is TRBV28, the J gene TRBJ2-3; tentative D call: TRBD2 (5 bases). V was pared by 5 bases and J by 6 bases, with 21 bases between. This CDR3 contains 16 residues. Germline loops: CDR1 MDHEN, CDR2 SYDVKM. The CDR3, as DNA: TGTGCCAGCAGTCAGAACACCGGCGTCTCGGGGGATACGCAGTATTTT. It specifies CASSQNTGVSGDTQYF.

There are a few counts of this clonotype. The CDR3 DNA is TGCAGTGCTAGGCACCGGGACGTTTCTTACGAGCAGTACTTC. Translated, it gives CSARHRDVSYEQYF. The J gene is TRBJ2-7, the V gene TRBV20-1; D could derive from TRBD1 or TRBD2 (5 bases each). The V gene lost 3 bases and the J gene lost 4 bases, with 16 bases spanning the gap. This CDR3 comprises 14 residues. Germline V CDR1 and CDR2: DFQATT, SNEGSKA (reference sequence).

CDR3 sequence: CASSPAGFSGNQPQHF. CDR3 coding DNA: TGTGCCAGCAGCCCTGCCGGGTTTAGTGGCAATCAGCCCCAGCATTTT. J is TRBJ1-5 and V is TRBV28; no clear D. V lost 6 bases and J lost 2, with 17 bases in between. This CDR3 contains 16 residues. The germline gives CDR1 MDHEN, CDR2 SYDVKM.

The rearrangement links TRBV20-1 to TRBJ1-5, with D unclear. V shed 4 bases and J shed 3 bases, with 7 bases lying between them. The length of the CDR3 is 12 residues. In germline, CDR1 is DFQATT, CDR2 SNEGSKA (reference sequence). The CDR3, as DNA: TGCAGTGCTAACAGCCCCAATCAGCCCCAGCATTTT. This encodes CSANSPNQPQHF.

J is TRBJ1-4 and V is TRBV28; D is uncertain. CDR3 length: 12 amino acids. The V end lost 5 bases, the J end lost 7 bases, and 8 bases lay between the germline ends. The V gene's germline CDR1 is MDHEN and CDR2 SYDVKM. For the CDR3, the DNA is TGTGCCAGCAGTGAGTCCAGTGAAAAACTGTTTTTT. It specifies CASSESSEKLFF.

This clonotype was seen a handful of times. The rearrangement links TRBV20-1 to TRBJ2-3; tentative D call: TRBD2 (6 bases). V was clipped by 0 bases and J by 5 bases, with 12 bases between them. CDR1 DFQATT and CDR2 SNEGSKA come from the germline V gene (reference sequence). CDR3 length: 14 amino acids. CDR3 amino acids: CSARDVAAGDTQYF. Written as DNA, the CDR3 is TGCAGTGCTAGAGACGTAGCGGCGGGAGATACGCAGTATTTT.

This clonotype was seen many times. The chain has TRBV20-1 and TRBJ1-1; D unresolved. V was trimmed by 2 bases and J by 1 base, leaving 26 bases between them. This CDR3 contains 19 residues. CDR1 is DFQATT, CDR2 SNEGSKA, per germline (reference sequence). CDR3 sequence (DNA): TGCAGTGCTAGAAAACGTGAAGGGCTGGCAAGTAAGAGGAACACTGAAGCTTTCTTT. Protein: CSARKREGLASKRNTEAFF.

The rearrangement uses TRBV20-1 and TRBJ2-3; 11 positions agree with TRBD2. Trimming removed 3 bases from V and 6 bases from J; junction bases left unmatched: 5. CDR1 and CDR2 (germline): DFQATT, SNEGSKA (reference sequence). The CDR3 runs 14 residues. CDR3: CSARGLAVDDTQYF. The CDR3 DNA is TGCAGTGCTAGGGGACTAGCGGTCGATGATACGCAGTATTTT.

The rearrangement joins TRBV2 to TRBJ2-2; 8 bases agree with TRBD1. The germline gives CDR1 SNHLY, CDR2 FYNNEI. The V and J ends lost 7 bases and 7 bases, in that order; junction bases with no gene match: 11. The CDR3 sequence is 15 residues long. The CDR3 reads CASNYMTGEVGELFF. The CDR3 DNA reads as TGTGCCAGCAACTACATGACAGGGGAGGTCGGGGAGCTGTTTTTT.

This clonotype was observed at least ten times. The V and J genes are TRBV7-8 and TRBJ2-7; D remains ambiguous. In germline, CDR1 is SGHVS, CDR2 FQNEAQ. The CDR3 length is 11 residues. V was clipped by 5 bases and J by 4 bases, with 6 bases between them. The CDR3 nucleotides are TGTGCCAGCAGCCCGGATTACGAGCAGTACTTC. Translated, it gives CASSPDYEQYF.

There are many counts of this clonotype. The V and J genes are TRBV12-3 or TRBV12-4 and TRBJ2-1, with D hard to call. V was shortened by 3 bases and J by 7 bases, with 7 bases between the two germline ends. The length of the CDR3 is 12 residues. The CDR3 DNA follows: TGTGCCAGCAGTTTGGGCCGAAATGAGCAGTTCTTC. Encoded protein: CASSLGRNEQFF.

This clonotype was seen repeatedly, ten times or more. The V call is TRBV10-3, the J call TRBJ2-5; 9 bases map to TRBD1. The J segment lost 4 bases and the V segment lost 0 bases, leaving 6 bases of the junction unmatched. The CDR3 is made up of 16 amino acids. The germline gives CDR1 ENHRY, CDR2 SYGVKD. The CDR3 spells CAISESGTGSRETQYF. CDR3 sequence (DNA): TGTGCCATCAGTGAGTCCGGGACAGGGTCTCGAGAGACCCAGTACTTC.